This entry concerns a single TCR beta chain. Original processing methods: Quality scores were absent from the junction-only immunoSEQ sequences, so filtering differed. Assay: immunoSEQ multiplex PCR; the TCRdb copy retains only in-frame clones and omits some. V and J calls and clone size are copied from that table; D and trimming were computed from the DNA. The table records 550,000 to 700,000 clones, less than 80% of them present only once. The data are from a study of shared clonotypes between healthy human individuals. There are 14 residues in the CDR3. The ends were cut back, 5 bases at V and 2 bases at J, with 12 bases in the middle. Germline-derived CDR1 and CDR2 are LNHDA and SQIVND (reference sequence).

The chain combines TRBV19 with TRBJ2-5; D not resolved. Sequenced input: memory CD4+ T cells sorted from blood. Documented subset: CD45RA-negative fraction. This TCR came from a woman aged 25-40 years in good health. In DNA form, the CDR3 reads TGTGCCAGTAGTCGACCAGGAAGACAAGAGACCCAGTACTTC. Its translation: CASSRPGRQETQYF.